This record concerns one TCR beta chain sequence. Its target is not known. This specimen belongs to a study of metastatic and nonmetastatic thyroid tumors. As for the study in general: A comparison of repertoires was made across blood and tumor or nodule tissue from malignant and benign thyroid patients. Notes on the study in general: Compared with benign nodules, malignant thyroid tumors were reported to have significantly higher TCR beta diversity in both blood and tumor.

There were no patients who had received any treatment before thyroid surgery. As processed by the authors: Built for papillary thyroid cancer, a distant-metastasis classifier drew on CDR3 differences across clinicopathological groups. TCRdb redid the clone calls on the PCR reads using MiXCR. TCRdb's processing, not the authors' own work, is the source of the V and J calls. Among approximately 40,000 clones listed, over 25% were seen once. This CDR3 region has 16 residues. Deletions cut 1 base from V and 4 bases from J, with 16 bases between. The germline gives CDR1 SGHAT, CDR2 FQNNGV. The TCR sequence derives from a male donor with papillary thyroid cancer or a benign thyroid nodule (not recorded which). Some clones in this sample may be carry-over from other donors' samples. Sequenced sample: blood. V is TRBV11-2 and J is TRBJ1-2; the D gene is possibly TRBD1 (6 bases). DNA of the CDR3: TGTGCCAGCAGCTTAGGGGGGGCGGGACGGACCTATGGCTACACCTTC. This encodes CASSLGGAGRTYGYTF.